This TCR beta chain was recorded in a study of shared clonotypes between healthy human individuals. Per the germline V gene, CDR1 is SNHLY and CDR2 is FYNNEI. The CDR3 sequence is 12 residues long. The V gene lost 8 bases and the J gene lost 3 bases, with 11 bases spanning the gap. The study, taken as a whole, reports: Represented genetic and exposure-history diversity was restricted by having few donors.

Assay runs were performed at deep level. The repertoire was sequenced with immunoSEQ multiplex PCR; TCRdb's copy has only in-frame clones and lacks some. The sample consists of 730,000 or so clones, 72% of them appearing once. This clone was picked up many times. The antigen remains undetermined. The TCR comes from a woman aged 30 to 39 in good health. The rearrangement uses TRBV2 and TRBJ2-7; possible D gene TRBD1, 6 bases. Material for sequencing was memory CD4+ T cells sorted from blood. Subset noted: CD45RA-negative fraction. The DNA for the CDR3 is TGTGCCAGCGGAGGACAGTTCTACGAGCAGTACTTC. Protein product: CASGGQFYEQYF.